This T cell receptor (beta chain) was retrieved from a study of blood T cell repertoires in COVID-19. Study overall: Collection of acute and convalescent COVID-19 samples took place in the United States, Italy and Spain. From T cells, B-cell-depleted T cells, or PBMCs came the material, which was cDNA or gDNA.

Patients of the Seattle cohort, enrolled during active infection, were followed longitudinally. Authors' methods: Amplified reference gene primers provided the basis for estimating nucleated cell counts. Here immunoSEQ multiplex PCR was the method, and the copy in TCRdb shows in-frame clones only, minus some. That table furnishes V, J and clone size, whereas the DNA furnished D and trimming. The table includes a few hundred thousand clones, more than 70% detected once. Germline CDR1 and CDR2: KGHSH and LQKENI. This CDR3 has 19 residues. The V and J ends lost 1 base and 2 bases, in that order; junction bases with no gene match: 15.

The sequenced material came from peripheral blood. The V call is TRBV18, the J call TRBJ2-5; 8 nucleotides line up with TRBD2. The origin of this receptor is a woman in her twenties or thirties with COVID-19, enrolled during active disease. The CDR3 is CASSPRFAGGGSAQETQYF. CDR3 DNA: TGTGCCAGCTCACCACGGTTCGCGGGCGGGGGGTCCGCTCAAGAGACCCAGTACTTC.